Sequencing of this T cell receptor beta chain was carried out in a study of T cells in Graves' hyperthyroidism and ophthalmopathy. About the study: It was at initial diagnosis, before any treatment, that peripheral blood was collected.

Template material for amplifying TCR beta CDR3 regions consisted of RNA transcripts. A first-round RT-PCR of the TCR CDR3 used the HTBI primer set. TCRdb independently ran MiXCR on the multiplex PCR reads; one entry per CDR3 protein. Of fewer than 450,000 distinct CDR3 sequences in the sample, over 12% were seen once. Trimming took 8 bases from V and 0 from J, leaving 23 bases between them. CDR1 and CDR2 (germline): SGHDN, FVKESK. CDR3 length: 18 amino acids. V and J are TRBV14 and TRBJ1-5; no firm D call. The sequencing sample was made of blood. The sequence was obtained from a man aged 50 to 59 with Graves' ophthalmopathy. Here the CDR3 reads CASHREELTSYSNQPQHF. CDR3 bases: TGTGCCAGCCATCGGGAGGAGCTAACTTCATATAGCAATCAGCCCCAGCATTTT.